Presented here are 19 T cell receptor beta chains from one specimen sequenced in a study of beta chain features in type 1 diabetes. What was sequenced were expressed TCRB transcripts, since all of the isolated RNA had been reverse transcribed. TCRdb's copy holds only in-frame clones and misses some; the assay was immunoSEQ multiplex PCR. The sample contains roughly 240,000 clones, around 68% of which appear only once. The sample comprised naive CD4+ T cells from blood. These receptors all come from a man between 25 and 39 years old in good health.

The chain joins TRBV30 to TRBJ1-5; TRBD1 might be the D (6 bases). CDR1 is GTSNPN, CDR2 SVGIG, per germline (reference sequence). The CDR3 consists of 13 residues. Trimming left V 5 bases short and J 6 bases short, with 14 bases between. For the CDR3, the DNA is TGTGCCTGGGCCCGACAGGACGGTCAGCCCCAGCATTTT. Its translation is CAWARQDGQPQHF.

J is TRBJ2-1 and V is TRBV4-2; 8 nucleotides align to TRBD2. V shed 6 bases and J 4 bases; nucleotides not matched to a gene: 11. Germline CDR1 is LGHNA and CDR2 is YNFKEQ. The CDR3 spans 16 residues. The CDR3 DNA reads as TGTGCCAGCAGTCACCCGGGCGGGGGGACTTACAATGAGCAGTTCTTC. This encodes CASSHPGGGTYNEQFF.

Remarks on this clone: At the DNA level, this CDR3 is encoded by other sequences in the same sample as well. This chain uses TRBV30 with TRBJ1-5; D is perhaps TRBD1 (5 bases). The CDR3 covers 12 residues. Germline values: CDR1 GTSNPN, CDR2 SVGIG (reference sequence). The V end lost 2 bases, the J end lost 7 bases, and 9 bases lay between the germline ends. CDR3 DNA: TGTGCCTGGAGTCAGGGAGACCAGCCCCAGCATTTT. Its translation is CAWSQGDQPQHF.

The genes are TRBV30 and TRBJ2-7, with D unclear. The length of the CDR3 is 12 residues. Deletions cut 5 bases from V and 6 bases from J, with 14 bases between. Germline CDR1 is GTSNPN and CDR2 is SVGIG (reference sequence). CDR3 residues: CAWSPGFGEQYF. DNA of the CDR3: TGTGCCTGGTCCCCCGGCTTCGGCGAGCAGTACTTC.

The V gene is TRBV29-1, the J gene TRBJ2-2, with D unclear. The CDR3 runs to 13 residues. Germline CDR1 is SQVTM and CDR2 is ANQGSEA. The ends were cut back, 4 bases at V and 3 bases at J, with 9 bases in the middle. The CDR3 nucleotides read TGCAGCGTTGGGGAACAGTACACCGGGGAGCTGTTTTTT. The encoded protein is CSVGEQYTGELFF.

This chain uses TRBV4-2 with TRBJ2-3; TRBD1 is a possible D gene (5 bases). The CDR3 is 15 residues long. Between the trimmed V and J ends, which lost 1 base and 6 bases, there was a span of 14 bases. CDR1 and CDR2 (germline): LGHNA, YNFKEQ. The CDR3, as DNA: TGTGCCAGCAGCCAAGGGGTCCAGGGCAGGGATACGCAGTATTTT. This encodes CASSQGVQGRDTQYF.

Only one count was recorded for this clone. The J gene is TRBJ2-3, the V gene TRBV5-6; D might be TRBD2 (6 bases). The CDR3 sequence is 16 residues long. The ends were cut back, 3 bases at V and 3 bases at J, with 17 bases in the middle. CDR1 and CDR2 (germline): SGHDT, YYEEEE. CDR3 loop: CASSSITPGATDTQYF. In DNA, the CDR3 is TGTGCCAGCAGCTCGATTACCCCGGGAGCGACAGATACGCAGTATTTT.

The rearrangement joins TRBV9 to TRBJ2-1; 13 bases line up with TRBD2. The V gene end was trimmed by 1 base and the J gene end by 13 bases; junction bases not matched to a gene: 5. The CDR3 is 14 residues long. Germline values: CDR1 SGDLS, CDR2 YYNGEE. CDR3 bases: TGTGCCAGCAGCGTACGGACTAGCGGGAGTGTTCAGTTCTTC. Its protein product is CASSVRTSGSVQFF.

This chain joins TRBV10-3 and TRBJ2-1, with TRBD2 matching 10 bases. The CDR3 is 15 residues long. Unmatched junction bases numbered 11, after V lost 10 bases and J lost 5 bases. CDR1 is ENHRY, CDR2 SYGVKD, per germline. The CDR3 protein is CASSPGLAGDNEQFF. The CDR3 DNA is TGTGCCAGCAGCCCGGGGCTAGCGGGAGACAATGAGCAGTTCTTC.

The chain combines TRBV7-9 with TRBJ1-1; D unclear. This CDR3 has 14 residues. Germline values: CDR1 SEHNR, CDR2 FQNEAQ (reference sequence). Trimming pared 1 base from V and 2 bases from J, leaving 8 bases between. The DNA for the CDR3 is TGTGCCAGCAGCTTAGTCGTAGTTAACACTGAAGCTTTCTTT. Its protein is CASSLVVVNTEAFF.

The V call is TRBV6-5, the J call TRBJ1-1, with D perhaps TRBD1 (6 bases). V lost 8 bases to trimming and J lost 2 bases, with 12 bases between them. CDR3 length: 13 residues. Germline V CDR1 and CDR2: MNHEY, SVGAGI. The CDR3 sequence: CASLGGRNTEAFF. CDR3 bases: TGTGCCAGCCTTGGGGGGCGAAACACTGAAGCTTTCTTT.

CDR3 nucleotides: TGTGCCAGCAGCCGAGAAGGGCCGTTCGGGGCCAACGTCCTGACTTTC. It is translated as CASSREGPFGANVLTF. V and J are TRBV5-4 and TRBJ2-6; no clear D. Per germline, CDR1 SGHNT and CDR2 YYREEE (reference sequence). The V end was cut by 4 bases, the J end by 4 bases, with 15 bases between. This CDR3 comprises 16 residues.

This clone was counted a few times. The sample holds other DNA sequences that translate to the same CDR3. This rearrangement joins TRBV29-1 to TRBJ1-1, with unresolved D. Germline CDR1 SQVTM, CDR2 ANQGSEA. The CDR3 loop spans 11 amino acids. V lost 3 bases to trimming and J lost 1 base, with 3 bases between them. DNA of the CDR3: TGCAGCGTTGAGGGGAACACTGAAGCTTTCTTT. It yields the protein CSVEGNTEAFF.

For the CDR3, the DNA is TGTGCCAGCAGCGGAGGGGGTTTGAACACTGAAGCTTTCTTT. Protein sequence: CASSGGGLNTEAFF. The rearrangement joins TRBV5-4 to TRBJ1-1, with a tentative D call TRBD1 (6 bases). The CDR3 has 14 residues. V lost 4 bases and J lost 0, with 10 bases in between. Germline V gives CDR1 SGHNT, CDR2 YYREEE (reference sequence). The whole variable domain, remainder taken from reference TRBV5-4 and TRBJ1-1, is ETGVTQSPTHLIKTRGQQVTLRCSSQSGHNTVSWYQQALGQGPQFIFQYYREEENGRGNFPPRFSGLQFPNYSSELNVNALELDDSALYLCASSGGGLNTEAFFGQGTRLTVV.

With regard to this clone: The same CDR3 is also encoded by other DNA sequences in this sample. The chain carries TRBV7-9 and TRBJ2-1; D gene unclear. CDR3 length: 14 residues. CDR1 and CDR2 from the germline V gene are SEHNR and FQNEAQ (reference sequence). V lost 2 bases and J lost 0, with 5 bases in between. CDR3 bases: TGTGCCAGCAGCTTAAGTAGCTCCTACAATGAGCAGTTCTTC. Encoded protein: CASSLSSSYNEQFF.

The chain joins TRBV23-1 to TRBJ2-2; D remains ambiguous. TRBV23-1 is an open reading frame whose function is uncertain. The CDR3 has 17 residues. V lost 0 bases and J lost 3, with 14 bases in between. The CDR3 nucleotides are TGCGCCAGCAGTCAATCAGAAGATTCGCGGTACACCGGGGAGCTGTTTTTT. As protein: CASSQSEDSRYTGELFF.

This clone was counted only a few times. The chain joins TRBV19 to TRBJ2-1; no definite D call. This CDR3 has 12 residues. The V and J ends lost 3 bases and 9 bases respectively, with 9 bases between them. Germline loops: CDR1 LNHDA, CDR2 SQIVND (reference sequence). This CDR3 reads CASSILGGEQFF. In DNA, the CDR3 is TGTGCCAGTAGTATCCTGGGCGGTGAGCAGTTCTTC.

This clone has more than one count but fewer than ten. The chain couples TRBV4-3 to TRBJ2-6; D is undetermined. This CDR3 comprises 16 residues. V lost 1 base, J lost 0 bases, and 7 bases lay in between. CDR1 LGHNA and CDR2 YSLEER come from the germline V gene. CDR3 coding DNA: TGCGCCAGCAGCCAAGTAGGTCACTCTGGGGCCAACGTCCTGACTTTC. Translated: CASSQVGHSGANVLTF.

The rearrangement links TRBV4-2 to TRBJ1-5; no clear D gene. CDR3 length: 15 residues. Trimming took off 1 base at V and 0 bases at J, with 7 bases between the two ends. From germline, CDR1 is LGHNA and CDR2 YNFKEQ. DNA for the CDR3: TGTGCCAGCAGCCAAGGCCGGAATAGCAATCAGCCCCAGCATTTT. Its translation is CASSQGRNSNQPQHF.